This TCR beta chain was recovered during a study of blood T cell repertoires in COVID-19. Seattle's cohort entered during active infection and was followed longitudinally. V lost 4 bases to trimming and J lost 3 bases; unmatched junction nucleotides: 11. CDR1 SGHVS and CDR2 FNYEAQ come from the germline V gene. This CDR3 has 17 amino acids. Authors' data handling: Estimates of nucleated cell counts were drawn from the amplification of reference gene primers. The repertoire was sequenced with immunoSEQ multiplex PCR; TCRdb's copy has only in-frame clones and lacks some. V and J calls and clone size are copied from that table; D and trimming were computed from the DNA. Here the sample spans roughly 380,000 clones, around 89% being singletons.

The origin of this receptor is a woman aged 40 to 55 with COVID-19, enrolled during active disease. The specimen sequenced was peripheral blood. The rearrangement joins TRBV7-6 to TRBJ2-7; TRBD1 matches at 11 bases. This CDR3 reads CASSWRVPGTGGYEQYF. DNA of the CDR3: TGTGCCAGCAGCTGGCGAGTTCCCGGGACAGGGGGCTACGAGCAGTACTTC. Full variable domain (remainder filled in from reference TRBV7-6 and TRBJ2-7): GAGVSQSPRYKVTKRGQDVALRCDPISGHVSLYWYRQALGQGPEFLTYFNYEAQQDKSGLPNDRFSAERPEGSISTLTIQRTEQRDSAMYRCASSWRVPGTGGYEQYFGPGTRLTVT.